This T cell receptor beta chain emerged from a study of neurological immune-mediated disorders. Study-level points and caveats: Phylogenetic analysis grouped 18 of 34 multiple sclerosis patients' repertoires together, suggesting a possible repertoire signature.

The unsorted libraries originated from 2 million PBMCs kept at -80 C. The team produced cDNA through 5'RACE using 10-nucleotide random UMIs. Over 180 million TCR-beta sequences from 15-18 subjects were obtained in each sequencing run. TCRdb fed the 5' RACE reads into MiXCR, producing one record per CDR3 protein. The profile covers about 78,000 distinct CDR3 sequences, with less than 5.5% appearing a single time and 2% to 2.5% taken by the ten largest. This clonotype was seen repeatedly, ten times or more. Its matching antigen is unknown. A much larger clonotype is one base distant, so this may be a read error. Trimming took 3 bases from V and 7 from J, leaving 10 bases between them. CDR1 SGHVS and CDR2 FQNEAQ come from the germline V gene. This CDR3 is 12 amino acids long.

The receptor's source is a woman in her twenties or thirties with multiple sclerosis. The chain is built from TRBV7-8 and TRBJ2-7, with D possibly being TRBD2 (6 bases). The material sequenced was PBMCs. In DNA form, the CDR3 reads TGTGCCAGCAGCTTGACGGGGGAAGAGCAGTACTTC. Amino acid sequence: CASSLTGEEQYF.